This T cell receptor beta chain was recorded in a study of T cells in localized non-small cell lung cancer. The CDR3 is 15 residues long. The germline gives CDR1 SNHLY, CDR2 FYNNEI. V was trimmed by 7 bases and J by 0 bases, leaving 13 bases between them. Using immunoSEQ multiplex PCR, the repertoire was profiled, and TCRdb retains in-frame clones only, with some absent. The sample shows approximately 15,000 clones, about 85% of them seen only once. The input for sequencing was peripheral blood, taken before any cancer treatment. This clonotype originated in a woman between 35 and 75 years old with stage I lung adenocarcinoma. J is TRBJ1-5 and V is TRBV2; maybe TRBD1 (6 bases). This CDR3 is CASKGPGDSNQPQHF. The DNA of the CDR3 is TGTGCCAGCAAGGGTCCAGGGGATAGCAATCAGCCCCAGCATTTT.